The 10 T cell receptor beta chains below come from one sample, sequenced in a study of T cells in Graves' hyperthyroidism and ophthalmopathy. Researchers amplified the TCR beta CDR3 regions from RNA transcripts. When the TCR CDR3 underwent first-round RT-PCR, the HTBI primer set was used. TCRdb re-analysed the multiplex PCR reads in MiXCR, keeping a single row per CDR3 protein. Here the sample spans 600,000 or so distinct CDR3 sequences, about half being singletons. Sequenced input: peripheral blood or thyroid tissue (not recorded which). The source of these receptors is a woman aged 18-29 years with Graves' hyperthyroidism.

The gene calls are TRBV9 and TRBJ2-5; a weak D match, TRBD2 (6 bases). CDR1 is SGDLS, CDR2 YYNGEE, per germline. This CDR3 has 13 amino acids. V was trimmed by 3 bases and J by 3 bases, leaving 9 bases between them. Here the CDR3 reads CASSASGEETQYF. CDR3 in DNA: TGTGCCAGCAGCGCCTCGGGGGAAGAGACCCAGTACTTC.

This chain links TRBV20-1 with TRBJ1-6, with 10 positions matching TRBD1. Unmatched junction bases numbered 3, after V lost 5 bases and J lost 8 bases. Germline V gene data show CDR1 as DFQATT and CDR2 as SNEGSKA (reference sequence). The CDR3 consists of 13 residues. This CDR3 reads CSAGQGVDSPLHF. The CDR3 bases are TGCAGTGCTGGACAGGGGGTAGATTCACCCCTCCACTTT.

With regard to this clonotype: The junction departs from the called germline gene at one end, perhaps through a read error. The chain employs TRBV7-9 and TRBJ1-1, with no clear D. The CDR3 spans 15 residues. Germline CDR1 and CDR2: SEHNR and FQNEAQ (reference sequence). The chain's CDR3 is CAGSTAGTPGTEAFF. CDR3 in DNA: TGTGCCGGCAGCACCGCGGGCACCCCGGGGACTGAAGCTTTCTTT.

This clonotype was detected a few times. The chain combines TRBV15 with TRBJ2-5, with 7 bases identical to TRBD2. Germline V gene data show CDR1 as LNHNV and CDR2 as YYDKDF (reference sequence). V shed 1 base and J 4 bases; nucleotides not matched to a gene: 0. This CDR3 comprises 13 residues. CDR3 DNA sequence: TGTGCCACCAGCAGAGCGGGGGGAGAGACCCAGTACTTC. It translates to CATSRAGGETQYF.

The chain carries TRBV15 and TRBJ2-6; no definite D call. V was shortened by 1 base and J by 0 bases, with 10 bases between the two germline ends. The germline CDR1 and CDR2 sequences are LNHNV and YYDKDF (reference sequence). There are 17 residues in the CDR3. CDR3 protein: CATSRVLVDSGANVLTF. CDR3 coding DNA: TGTGCCACCAGCAGAGTATTGGTTGACTCTGGGGCCAACGTCCTGACTTTC.

The chain employs TRBV25-1 and TRBJ2-7; D possibly corresponds to TRBD1 (5 bases). Germline V gives CDR1 MGHDK, CDR2 SYGVNS. The CDR3 covers 12 residues. V gave up 8 bases and J gave up 7 bases, with 15 bases separating them. The CDR3 DNA follows: TGTGCCAGCTCCGTTGGGGCCAATGAGCAGTACTTC. Its translation is CASSVGANEQYF.

V is TRBV5-1 and J is TRBJ2-3; TRBD1 matches 9 bases. V was clipped by 7 bases and J by 11 bases; unmatched bases: 5. The V gene's germline CDR1 is SGHRS and CDR2 YFSETQ. The CDR3 is made up of 11 amino acids. This CDR3 is CASGQGYGQYF. The CDR3 nucleotides read TGCGCCAGCGGACAGGGGTACGGGCAGTATTTT.

The genes are TRBV4-3 and TRBJ2-7, with TRBD1 identical over 7 bases. The CDR3 extends over 17 amino acids. Germline CDR1 and CDR2: LGHNA and YSLEER. Trimming at V came to 1 base and at J to 5 bases, leaving 14 bases not matched to a gene. The CDR3 DNA reads TGCGCCAGCAGCCAAGGGAACAGGGGCGACATCCTACACGAGCAGTACTTC. It specifies CASSQGNRGDILHEQYF.

In this sample, this clonotype turned up a few times. The gene calls are TRBV11-2 and TRBJ2-5; 13 bases agree with TRBD2. This CDR3 is built from 16 residues. Trimming took 4 bases from V and 0 from J; bases not matched to a gene: 2. Germline V gene sequence: CDR1 SGHAT, CDR2 FQNNGV. The CDR3 protein is CASSSTSGGYQETQYF. CDR3 DNA sequence: TGTGCCAGCAGCTCGACTAGCGGGGGGTACCAAGAGACCCAGTACTTC.

This clonotype was recorded a few times. V usage is TRBV7-9 and J usage is TRBJ1-1, with D possibly being TRBD1 (5 bases). CDR3 length: 13 residues. Per the germline V gene, CDR1 is SEHNR and CDR2 is FQNEAQ (reference sequence). The V end was cut by 3 bases, the J end by 7 bases, with 12 bases between. The CDR3 region is CASSLVQGYEAFF. The CDR3 nucleotides are TGTGCCAGCAGCTTGGTTCAGGGATATGAAGCTTTCTTT.